This T cell receptor beta chain was identified during a study of human T cells and chemical hapten exposure. As to time point: patch test 1, 2 weeks after DPC sensitization. Treatment: therapeutic diphenylcyclopropenone sensitization with weekly scalp DPC. Trimming pared 5 bases from V and 7 bases from J, leaving 14 bases between. The CDR3 length is 13 residues. The germline V gene encodes CDR1 SEHNR and CDR2 FQNEAQ (reference sequence). This clonotype was seen only a few times. TCRdb re-derived calls from the RACE reads in MiXCR, one entry per CDR3 protein. The sample yields 180,000 or so distinct CDR3 sequences, approximately 14% seen once.

The sequence came from a woman aged 25 to 39 with alopecia areata. Some clones in this sample may be carry-over from other donors' samples. The specimen was whole blood, collected in connection with sensitization to the hapten diphenylcyclopropenone (DPC). The chain uses TRBV7-9 and TRBJ1-1; D gene unclear. CDR3 sequence (DNA): TGTGCCAGCAGCGGGGTCGGTGGCATTGAAGCTTTCTTT. Encoded protein: CASSGVGGIEAFF. Complete variable domain (other parts from reference TRBV7-9 and TRBJ1-1): DTGVSQNPRHKITKRGQNVTFRCDPISEHNRLYWYRQTLGQGPEFLTYFQNEAQLEKSRLLSDRFSAERPKGSFSTLEIQRTEQGDSAMYLCASSGVGGIEAFFGQGTRLTVV.